This T cell receptor (beta chain) was retrieved from a study of fetal regulatory T cell absence and autoimmunity. The CDR3 length is 14 residues. The germline V and J ends were trimmed by 0 bases and 4 bases, with 10 bases remaining between them. The germline V gene encodes CDR1 SGDLS and CDR2 YYNGEE. The table came from immunoSEQ multiplex PCR; TCRdb's copy has only in-frame clones and leaves some out. Of 95,000 or so clones in the sample, roughly 78% were seen once. The receptor was derived from a male donor with IPEX syndrome. V gene TRBV9 combines with J gene TRBJ2-5; a possible D gene is TRBD1 (5 bases). What was sequenced was pancreas tissue. In DNA, the CDR3 is TGTGCCAGCAGCGTAGTAGGGGATGGAGAGACCCAGTACTTC. Translating gives CASSVVGDGETQYF. The whole variable domain, remainder taken from reference TRBV9 and TRBJ2-5, is DSGVTQTPKHLITATGQRVTLRCSPRSGDLSVYWYQQSLDQGLQFLIQYYNGEERAKGNILERFSAQQFPDLHSELNLSSLELGDSALYFCASSVVGDGETQYFGPGTRLLVL.